This TCR beta chain appears in the sequencing data of a study of T cell repertoires in cytomegalovirus infection. MiXCR, applied by TCRdb to the reads, yields one record per CDR3 protein. The sample has fewer than 550,000 distinct CDR3 sequences; about a quarter are singletons. CDR1 is MDHEN and CDR2 is SYDVKM in the germline V gene. V was pared by 7 bases and J by 6 bases, with 8 bases of the junction left unmatched. The CDR3 length is 15 residues. This chain connects TRBV28 to TRBJ2-3, with 12 bases lining up with TRBD1. The sample comprised PBMCs. This sequence was found in a human donor in good health (CMV status not recorded). Some clones in this sample may be carry-over from other donors' samples. The CDR3 loop is CASTSGDRGPDTQYF. Here the CDR3 DNA reads TGTGCCAGCACCTCAGGGGACAGGGGGCCTGATACGCAGTATTTT.